The clone carrying this T cell receptor beta chain has a handful of counts. Its antigen is unidentified. Tagging with unique molecular identifiers was applied to individual cDNA molecules. TCRdb ran MiXCR on the 5' RACE reads and lists one entry per CDR3 protein. The profile shows tens of thousands of distinct CDR3 sequences, around 9.3% of them singletons. This specimen comes from a study of early T cells in non-severe SARS-CoV-2 infection. Overall study context: Chains were unpaired, as sequencing was done on bulk RNA from unsorted whole blood. Study conclusions and caveats: The matching step, a VDJdb search, favored anti-spike CD8 responses and missed private and CD4 specificities.

Trimming took 10 bases from V and 4 from J, leaving 13 bases between them. The CDR3 extends over 13 amino acids. Germline CDR1 and CDR2: LNHDA and SQIVND (reference sequence). The sequence came from an adult who was a healthcare worker with PCR-confirmed SARS-CoV-2 infection or an uninfected control (not recorded which). This chain uses TRBV19 with TRBJ2-2; D may be TRBD1 or TRBD2 (6 bases each). Input material: whole blood. In DNA form, the CDR3 reads TGTGCCACCGACCGGGGGCCCACCGGGGAGCTGTTTTTT. It translates to CATDRGPTGELFF.